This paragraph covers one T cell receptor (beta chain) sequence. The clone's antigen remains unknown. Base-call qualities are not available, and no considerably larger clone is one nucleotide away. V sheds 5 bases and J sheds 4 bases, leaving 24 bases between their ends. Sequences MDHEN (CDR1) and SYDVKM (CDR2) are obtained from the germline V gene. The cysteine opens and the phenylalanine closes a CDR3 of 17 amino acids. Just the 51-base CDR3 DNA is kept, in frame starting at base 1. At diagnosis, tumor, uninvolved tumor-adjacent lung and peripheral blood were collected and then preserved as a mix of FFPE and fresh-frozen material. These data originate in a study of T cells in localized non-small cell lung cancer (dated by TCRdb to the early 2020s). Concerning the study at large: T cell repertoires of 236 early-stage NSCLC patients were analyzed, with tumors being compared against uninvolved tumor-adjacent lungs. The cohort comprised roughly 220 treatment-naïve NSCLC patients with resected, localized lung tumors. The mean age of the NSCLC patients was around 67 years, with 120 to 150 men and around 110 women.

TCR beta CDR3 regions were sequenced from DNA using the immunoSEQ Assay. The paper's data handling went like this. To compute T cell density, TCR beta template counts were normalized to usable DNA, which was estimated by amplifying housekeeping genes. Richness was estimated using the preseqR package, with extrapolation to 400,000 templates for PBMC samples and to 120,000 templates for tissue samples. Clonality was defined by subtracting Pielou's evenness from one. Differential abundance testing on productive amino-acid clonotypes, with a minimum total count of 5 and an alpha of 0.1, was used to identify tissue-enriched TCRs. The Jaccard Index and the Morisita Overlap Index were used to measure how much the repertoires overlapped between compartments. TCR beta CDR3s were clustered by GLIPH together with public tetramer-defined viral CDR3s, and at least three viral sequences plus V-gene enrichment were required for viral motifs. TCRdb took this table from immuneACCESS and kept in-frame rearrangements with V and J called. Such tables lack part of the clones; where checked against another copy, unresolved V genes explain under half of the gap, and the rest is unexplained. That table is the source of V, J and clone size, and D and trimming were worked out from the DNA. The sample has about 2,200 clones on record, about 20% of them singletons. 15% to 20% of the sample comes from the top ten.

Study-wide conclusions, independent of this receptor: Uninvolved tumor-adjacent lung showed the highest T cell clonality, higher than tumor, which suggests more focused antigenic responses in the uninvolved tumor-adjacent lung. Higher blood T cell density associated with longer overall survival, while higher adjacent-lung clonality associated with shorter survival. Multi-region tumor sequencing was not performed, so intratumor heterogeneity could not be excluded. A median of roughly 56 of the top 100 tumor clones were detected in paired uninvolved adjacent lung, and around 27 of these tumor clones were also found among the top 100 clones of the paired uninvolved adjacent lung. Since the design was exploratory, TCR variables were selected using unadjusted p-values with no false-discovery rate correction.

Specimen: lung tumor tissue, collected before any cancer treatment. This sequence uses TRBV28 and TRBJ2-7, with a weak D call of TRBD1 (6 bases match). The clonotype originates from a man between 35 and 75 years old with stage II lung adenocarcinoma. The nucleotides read TGTGCCAGCAGTCTGACGGCGAGGCGTCATAGGGGGTACGAGCAGTACTTC. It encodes CASSLTARRHRGYEQYF.